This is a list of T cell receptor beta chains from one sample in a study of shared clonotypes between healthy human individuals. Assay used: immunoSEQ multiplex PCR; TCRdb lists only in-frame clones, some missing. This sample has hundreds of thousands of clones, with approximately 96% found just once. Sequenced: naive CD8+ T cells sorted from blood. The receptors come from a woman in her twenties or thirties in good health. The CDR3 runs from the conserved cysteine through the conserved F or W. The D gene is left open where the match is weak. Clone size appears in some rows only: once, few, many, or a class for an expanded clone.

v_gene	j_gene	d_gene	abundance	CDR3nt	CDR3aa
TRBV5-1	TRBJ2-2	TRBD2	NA	TGCGCCAGCAGCTTGCGACTAGCGGGAGAGGTAGCCGGGGAGCTGTTTTTT	CASSLRLAGEVAGELFF
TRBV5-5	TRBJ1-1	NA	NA	TGTGCCAGCAGCTTCTGGTGGGCAGCCAACACTGAAGCTTTCTTT	CASSFWWAANTEAFF
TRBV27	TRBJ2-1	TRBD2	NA	TGTGCCAGCAGTTCCAAATACGGGTCTAGCGGAAGCTCCTACAATGAGCAGTTCTTC	CASSSKYGSSGSSYNEQFF
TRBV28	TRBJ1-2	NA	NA	TGTGCCAGCAGTGCCCTCCTATCGTTGGGCTACACCTTC	CASSALLSLGYTF
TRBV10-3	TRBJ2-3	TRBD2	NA	TGTGCCATCAGTTCTTTGACTAGCTCTCTTAGCACAGATACGCAGTATTTT	CAISSLTSSLSTDTQYF
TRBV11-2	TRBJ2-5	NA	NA	TGTGCCAGCAGCTCCGGACAGGGAGGGGTGGAGACCCAGTACTTC	CASSSGQGGVETQYF
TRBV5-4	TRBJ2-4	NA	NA	TGTGCCAGCAGCCTCGAAGGGGACATTCAGTACTTC	CASSLEGDIQYF
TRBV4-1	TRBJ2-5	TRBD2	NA	TGCGCCAGCAGCCAAGATGGGACTAGCGGAGGGCGAGAGACCCAGTACTTC	CASSQDGTSGGRETQYF
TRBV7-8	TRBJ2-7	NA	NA	TGTGCCAGCAGTAGTAGCGCCTCCCCAACCTACGAGCAGTACTTC	CASSSSASPTYEQYF
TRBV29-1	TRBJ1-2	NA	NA	TGCAGCGTTGAAGAGGCCCTTGGCTACACCTTC	CSVEEALGYTF
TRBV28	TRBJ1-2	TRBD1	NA	TGTGCCAGCAGTCGGGACAGGGCCTATGGCTACACCTTC	CASSRDRAYGYTF
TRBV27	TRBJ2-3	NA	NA	TGTGCCAGCAAGCAATTCACAGATACGCAGTATTTT	CASKQFTDTQYF
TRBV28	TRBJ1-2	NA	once	TGTGCCAGCAGTCCCCCCTGGGGGGGCGATGGCTACACCTTC	CASSPPWGGDGYTF
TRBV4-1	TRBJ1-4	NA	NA	TGCGCCAGCAGCCAAGAGACGAGGGAAAAACTGTTTTTT	CASSQETREKLFF
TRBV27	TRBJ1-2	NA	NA	TGTGCCAGCAGTTTATCGAGGGAGGGTGGCTATGGCTACACCTTC	CASSLSREGGYGYTF
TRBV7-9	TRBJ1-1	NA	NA	TGTGCCAGCAGGGGTCGCGGGGGATTGGATACTGAAGCTTTCTTT	CASRGRGGLDTEAFF
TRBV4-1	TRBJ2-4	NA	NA	TGCGCCAGCAGCCAAGATACGGGAAGCCTAAACATTCAGTACTTC	CASSQDTGSLNIQYF
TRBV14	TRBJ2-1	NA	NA	TGTGCCAGCAGCCAAGACTTATATCGGGACGGATTCTACAATGAGCAGTTCTTC	CASSQDLYRDGFYNEQFF
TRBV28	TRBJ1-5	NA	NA	TGTGCCAGCAGTTTTCGCCGGAATAGCAATCAGCCCCAGCATTTT	CASSFRRNSNQPQHF
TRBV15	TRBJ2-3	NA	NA	TGTGCCACCAGCAGAGATCGGACAGCTTCAGATACGCAGTATTTT	CATSRDRTASDTQYF
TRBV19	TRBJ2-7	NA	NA	TGTGCCAGTAGTCCGTGGGATTTGGGCGAGCAGTACTTC	CASSPWDLGEQYF
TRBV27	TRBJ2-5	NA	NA	TGTGCCAGCAGTTTCCACAGAGGAGGAGAGACCCAGTACTTC	CASSFHRGGETQYF
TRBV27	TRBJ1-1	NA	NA	TGTGCCAGCAGTTTGGGCACCTGGAACACTGAAGCTTTCTTT	CASSLGTWNTEAFF
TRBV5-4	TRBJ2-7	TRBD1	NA	TGTGCCAGCAGCTTGGGGGACAGCCCGTACGAGCAGTACTTC	CASSLGDSPYEQYF
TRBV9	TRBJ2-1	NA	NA	TGTGCCAGCAGTCCCCCTAAAGGGAACGTGTTAAGGGGCAATGAGCAGTTCTTC	CASSPPKGNVLRGNEQFF
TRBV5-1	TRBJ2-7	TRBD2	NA	TGCGCCAGCAGCTTGGATCAACTAGCGGGGAACTACGAGCAGTACTTC	CASSLDQLAGNYEQYF
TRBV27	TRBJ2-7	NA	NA	TGTGCCAGCAGTTTAGGAGGGAACCACTACGAGCAGTACTTC	CASSLGGNHYEQYF
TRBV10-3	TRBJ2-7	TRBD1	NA	TGTGCCATCAGTGACCCGGGACAGGTGATTTCCTACGAGCAGTACTTC	CAISDPGQVISYEQYF
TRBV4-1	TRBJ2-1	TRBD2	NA	TGCGCCAGCAGCCAAGAAGCCGGCGGGAGACTAAGCGGTGAGCAGTTCTTC	CASSQEAGGRLSGEQFF